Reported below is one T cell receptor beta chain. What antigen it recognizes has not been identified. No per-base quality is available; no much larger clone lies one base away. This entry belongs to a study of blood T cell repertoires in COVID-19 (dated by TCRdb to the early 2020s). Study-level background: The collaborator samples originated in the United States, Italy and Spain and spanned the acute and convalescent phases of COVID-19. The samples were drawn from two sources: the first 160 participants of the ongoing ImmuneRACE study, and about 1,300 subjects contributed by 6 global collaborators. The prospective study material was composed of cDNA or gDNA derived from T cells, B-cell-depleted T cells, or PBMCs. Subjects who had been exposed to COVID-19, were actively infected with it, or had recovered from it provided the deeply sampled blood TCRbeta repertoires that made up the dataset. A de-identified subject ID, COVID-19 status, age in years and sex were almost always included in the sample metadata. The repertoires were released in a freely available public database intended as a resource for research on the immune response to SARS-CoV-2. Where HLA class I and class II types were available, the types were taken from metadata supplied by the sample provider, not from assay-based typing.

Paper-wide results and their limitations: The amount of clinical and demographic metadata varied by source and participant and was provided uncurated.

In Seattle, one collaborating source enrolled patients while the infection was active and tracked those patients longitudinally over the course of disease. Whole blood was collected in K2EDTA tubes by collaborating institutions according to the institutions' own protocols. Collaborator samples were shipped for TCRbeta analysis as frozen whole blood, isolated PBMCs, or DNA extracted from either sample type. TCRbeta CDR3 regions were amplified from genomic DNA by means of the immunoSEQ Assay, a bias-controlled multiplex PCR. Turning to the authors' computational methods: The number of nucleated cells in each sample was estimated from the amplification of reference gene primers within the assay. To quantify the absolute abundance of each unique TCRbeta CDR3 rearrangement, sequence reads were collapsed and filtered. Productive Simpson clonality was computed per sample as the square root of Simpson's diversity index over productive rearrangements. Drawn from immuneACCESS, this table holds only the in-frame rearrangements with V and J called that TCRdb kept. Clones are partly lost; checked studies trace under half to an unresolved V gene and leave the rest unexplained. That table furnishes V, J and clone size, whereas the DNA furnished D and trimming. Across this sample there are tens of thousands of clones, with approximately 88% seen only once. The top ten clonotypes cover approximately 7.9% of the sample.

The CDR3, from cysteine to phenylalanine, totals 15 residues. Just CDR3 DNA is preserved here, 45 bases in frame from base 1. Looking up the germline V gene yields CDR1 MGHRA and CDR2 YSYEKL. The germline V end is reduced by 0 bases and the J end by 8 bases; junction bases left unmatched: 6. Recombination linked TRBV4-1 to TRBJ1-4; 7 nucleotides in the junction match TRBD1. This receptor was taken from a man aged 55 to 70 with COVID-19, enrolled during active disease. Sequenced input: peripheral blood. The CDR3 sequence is CASSQDGAGGEKLFF. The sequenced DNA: TGCGCCAGCAGCCAAGATGGGGCAGGGGGGGAAAAACTGTTTTTT.